The entry below describes one TCR beta chain. As yet, its antigen is unknown. These data come from a study of T cells in localized non-small cell lung cancer. Study-level points and caveats: Adjacent lung held a median roughly 60 of the top 100 tumor clones. Exceeding tumor, uninvolved adjacent lung had the highest T cell clonality.

V gave up 3 bases and J gave up 7 bases, with 19 bases separating them. The CDR3 is 15 residues long. Per germline, CDR1 KGHSH and CDR2 LQKENI. Measured with immunoSEQ multiplex PCR; TCRdb has only the in-frame clones, and not every one. The data contain roughly 16,000 clones, about 88% of them seen just once; the ten biggest clones take up approximately 26%. This TCR was sampled from a female donor over 55 with stage III squamous cell lung carcinoma. V and J are TRBV18 and TRBJ2-7; D unresolved. The sample in question was peripheral blood, obtained before any cancer treatment. CDR3 in amino acids: CASSPQTELRGEQYF. The CDR3 region has the DNA TGTGCCAGCTCACCCCAGACCGAGCTCCGAGGAGAGCAGTACTTC.